The TCR beta chain under discussion was sequenced for a study of shared clonotypes between healthy human individuals. Some clones are missing from TCRdb's copy, which holds only in-frame ones; the method was immunoSEQ multiplex PCR. The table records hundreds of thousands of clones, around 74% of them present only once. The sequencing sample was made of memory CD4+ T cells sorted from blood. Specified subset: CD45RA-negative fraction. This clonotype was obtained from a woman in her twenties or thirties in good health.

The CDR3 here is CASSLRGQGYEQYF. CDR3 DNA sequence: TGTGCCAGCAGTTTGCGGGGACAGGGTTACGAGCAGTACTTC. The V and J genes are TRBV27 and TRBJ2-7; 9 bases match TRBD1. CDR3 length equals 14 residues. V was clipped by 3 bases and J by 4 bases; unmatched bases: 4. CDR1 is MNHEY, CDR2 SMNVEV, per germline (reference sequence).